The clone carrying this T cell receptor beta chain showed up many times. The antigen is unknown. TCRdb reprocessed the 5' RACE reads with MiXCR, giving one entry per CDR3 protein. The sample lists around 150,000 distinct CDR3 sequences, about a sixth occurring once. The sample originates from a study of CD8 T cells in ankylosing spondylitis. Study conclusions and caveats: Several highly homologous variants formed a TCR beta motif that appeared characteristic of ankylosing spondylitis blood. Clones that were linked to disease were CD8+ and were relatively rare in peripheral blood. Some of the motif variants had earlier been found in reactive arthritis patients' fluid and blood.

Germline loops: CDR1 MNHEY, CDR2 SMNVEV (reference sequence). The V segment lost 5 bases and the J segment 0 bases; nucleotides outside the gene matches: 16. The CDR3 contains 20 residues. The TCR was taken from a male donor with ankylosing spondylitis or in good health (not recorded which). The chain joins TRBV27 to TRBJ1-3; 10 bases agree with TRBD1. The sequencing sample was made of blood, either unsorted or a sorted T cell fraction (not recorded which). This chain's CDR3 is CASSKDGTGEQRASGNTIYF. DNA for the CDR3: TGTGCCAGCAGTAAAGACGGGACAGGGGAACAGAGAGCCTCTGGAAACACCATATATTTT.